This passage covers 3 T cell receptor beta chains from one sample sequenced in a study of T cells in Graves' hyperthyroidism and ophthalmopathy. TCR beta CDR3 region amplification was performed from RNA transcripts. The study used the HTBI primer set for a first-round RT-PCR of the TCR CDR3. TCRdb recomputed calls from the multiplex PCR reads with MiXCR, one row per CDR3 protein. The sample records around 600,000 distinct CDR3 sequences, less than 20% being singletons. The sequencing sample was made of blood. The receptors originated from a woman aged 25 to 45 with Graves' hyperthyroidism.

Points on this clonotype: The junction differs from germline at one of its ends, possibly a read error. The chain recombines TRBV18 with TRBJ2-7; TRBD2 matches 7 bases. CDR3 length: 12 amino acids. CDR1 and CDR2 (germline): KGHSH, LQKENI. CDR3 residues: CASSPRDYGQYF. As DNA, the CDR3 is TGTGCCAGCTCACCAAGGGACTACGGGCAGTACTTC.

Many counts were recorded for this clonotype. V and J are TRBV20-1 and TRBJ2-1; 8 bases are a match to TRBD2. Germline CDR1 DFQATT, CDR2 SNEGSKA (reference sequence). Germline trimming cut 0 bases from V and 2 bases from J; bases unmatched to any gene: 6. The CDR3 runs to 16 residues. The CDR3 DNA is TGCAGTGCTAGAGATCCGGGAGGGCCAGCCTACAATGAGCAGTTCTTC. It encodes CSARDPGGPAYNEQFF.

The rearrangement links TRBV3-1 to TRBJ2-1, with D maybe TRBD2 (6 bases). The CDR3 has 16 residues. CDR1 is LGHDT, CDR2 YNNKEL, per germline (reference sequence). With 1 base removed from V and 7 bases from J, the gap between germline ends came to 17 bases. The CDR3 reads CASSQVLGGEWNEQFF. In nucleotides, the CDR3 is TGTGCCAGCAGCCAAGTTCTCGGGGGAGAGTGGAATGAGCAGTTCTTC.